Listed here is a single T cell receptor beta chain. Its antigen is unidentified. The sample originates from a study of T cells in Graves' hyperthyroidism and ophthalmopathy. Findings and caveats of the study: Among thyroid clonotypes expanded above 0.001, most also appeared in blood.

Uncontrolled infections, other autoimmune diseases, pregnancy or lactation led to exclusion of patients. Trimming at V came to 0 bases and at J to 8 bases, leaving 2 bases not matched to a gene. Germline loops: CDR1 MNHEY, CDR2 SVGAGI. The CDR3 has 15 residues. TCR beta CDR3 regions were amplified from RNA transcripts. The TCR CDR3 first-round RT-PCR relied on the HTBI primer set. In TCRdb, the multiplex PCR reads were re-called with MiXCR into one record per CDR3 protein. Counted here are 600,000 to 700,000 distinct CDR3 sequences, roughly 14% occurring once; the ten biggest clones make up 3.5% to 4.5%.

The genes are TRBV6-5 and TRBJ2-3, with 13 nucleotides matching TRBD2. Sequences were obtained from blood. The TCR originated in a woman in her thirties or forties with Graves' ophthalmopathy. DNA for the CDR3: TGTGCCAGCAGTTACTCCGGACTAGCGGGAGCTACGCAGTATTTT. The encoded protein is CASSYSGLAGATQYF.